This T cell receptor (beta chain) was profiled in a study of blood T cell repertoires in COVID-19. As for the study in general: Whether acute or convalescent, the COVID-19 samples came from the United States, Italy and Spain.

Per the study methods: Reference gene primers were amplified, and this amplification served to estimate nucleated cell counts. Only in-frame clones appear in the TCRdb table, and some are missing; sequencing was by immunoSEQ multiplex PCR. V, J and clone size reflect that table, while D and trimming were determined from the DNA. The data contain about 180,000 clones, approximately 84% of them singletons. V shed 0 bases and J 2 bases; nucleotides not matched to a gene: 2. CDR3 length: 16 amino acids. Germline CDR1 is SEHNR and CDR2 is FQNEAQ (reference sequence). The chain recombines TRBV7-9 with TRBJ2-3; 10 bases line up with TRBD2. The sample taken for sequencing was peripheral blood. This sequence was found in a human donor in a cohort sampled during active COVID-19. CDR3 nucleotides: TGTGCCAGCAGCTTAGCTAGCGGGGGGAACACAGATACGCAGTATTTT. As protein: CASSLASGGNTDTQYF.